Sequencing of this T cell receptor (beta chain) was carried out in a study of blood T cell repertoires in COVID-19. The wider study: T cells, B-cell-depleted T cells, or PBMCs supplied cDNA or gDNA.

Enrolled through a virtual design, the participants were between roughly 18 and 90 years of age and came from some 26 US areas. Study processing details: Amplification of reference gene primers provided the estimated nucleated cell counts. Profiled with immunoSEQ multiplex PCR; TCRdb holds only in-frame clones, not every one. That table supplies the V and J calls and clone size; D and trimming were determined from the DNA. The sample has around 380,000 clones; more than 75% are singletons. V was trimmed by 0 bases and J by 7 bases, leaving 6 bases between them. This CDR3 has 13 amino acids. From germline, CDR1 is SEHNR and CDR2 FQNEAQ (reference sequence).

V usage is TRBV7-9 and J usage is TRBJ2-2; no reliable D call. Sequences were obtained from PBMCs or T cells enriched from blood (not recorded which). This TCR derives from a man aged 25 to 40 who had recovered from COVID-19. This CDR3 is CASSLARYGELFF. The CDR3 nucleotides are TGTGCCAGCAGCTTAGCGCGGTACGGGGAGCTGTTTTTT.